This passage covers 27 T cell receptor beta chains from one sample sequenced in a study of OX40 agonist ivuxolimab in advanced cancers. TCRdb's table, derived via immunoSEQ multiplex PCR, lists solely in-frame clones and lacks some. The table includes almost 85,000 clones, around 94% detected once. Sample: CD4+ or CD8+ T cells sorted from blood, taken in a trial of the OX40 agonist ivuxolimab. These receptors were collected from an adult with an advanced solid tumor such as melanoma, head and neck, liver or kidney cancer.

V usage is TRBV5-1 and J usage is TRBJ2-7; D remains ambiguous. The CDR3 has 13 amino acids. The germline V and J ends were trimmed by 0 bases and 2 bases, with 6 bases remaining between them. Looked up from germline, CDR1 is SGHRS and CDR2 is YFSETQ. Here the CDR3 reads CASSLEDTYEQYF. DNA for the CDR3: TGCGCCAGCAGCTTGGAGGATACCTACGAGCAGTACTTC.

V gene TRBV7-8 combines with J gene TRBJ2-2; a possible D gene is TRBD2 (6 bases). Trimming removed 2 bases at V and 6 bases at J, with 22 bases between. This CDR3 is built from 18 residues. CDR1 is SGHVS, CDR2 FQNEAQ, per germline. The CDR3 spells CASSLTVFRELGAGELFF. In DNA form, the CDR3 reads TGTGCCAGCAGCTTAACCGTCTTTCGGGAGTTGGGGGCCGGGGAGCTGTTTTTT.

The chain couples TRBV2 to TRBJ2-3, with TRBD2 matching 11 bases. The CDR3 totals 15 residues. Germline lookup yields CDR1 SNHLY and CDR2 FYNNEI. Unmatched junction bases numbered 10, after V lost 8 bases and J lost 6 bases. CDR3 bases: TGTGCCAGCCTGCTACGCGCTAGCGGGAGGGATACGCAGTATTTT. Its translation is CASLLRASGRDTQYF.

With regard to this clone: A read error may account for a junction end that differs from germline. The V gene is TRBV7-7, the J gene TRBJ2-2; maybe TRBD2 (5 bases). The germline gives CDR1 SSHAT, CDR2 FNYEAQ (reference sequence). The CDR3 has 13 amino acids. CDR3 in amino acids: CASSFRGYGELFF. In nucleotides, the CDR3 is TGTGCTAGCAGCTTTCGAGGGTACGGGGAGCTGTTTTTT.

In this sample, this clone turned up once. The chain couples TRBV4-2 to TRBJ1-4; no reliable D call. The V and J ends lost 0 bases and 0 bases respectively, with 17 bases between them. CDR3 length: 19 amino acids. The germline V gene has CDR1 LGHNA and CDR2 YNFKEQ. CDR3 coding DNA: TGTGCCAGCAGCCAAGAGTATCTGGCGATGGGCGCAACTAATGAAAAACTGTTTTTT. This codes for CASSQEYLAMGATNEKLFF.

This chain links TRBV7-6 with TRBJ1-4; D unresolved. V gave up 3 bases and J gave up 8 bases, with 16 bases separating them. The CDR3 runs 15 residues. Germline CDR1 reads SGHVS; CDR2 reads FNYEAQ. CDR3 in DNA: TGTGCCAGCAGCTTTTCTGGCCAAGGATACGAAAAACTGTTTTTT. Translating it yields CASSFSGQGYEKLFF.

The J gene is TRBJ2-7, the V gene TRBV4-3; D may be TRBD2 (7 bases). V lost 0 bases to trimming and J lost 4 bases, with 13 bases between them. Germline assignment: CDR1 LGHNA and CDR2 YSLEER. CDR3 length: 15 residues. The CDR3 bases are TGCGCCAGCAGCCAAGATCGGGGGGCTATGTACGAGCAGTACTTC. Protein product: CASSQDRGAMYEQYF.

The CDR3: CASSATDSLLYEQYF. The CDR3 bases are TGTGCCAGCAGTGCCACCGACTCCCTGTTGTACGAGCAGTACTTC. This chain uses TRBV9 with TRBJ2-7; no firm D call. The CDR3 has 15 residues. The V end lost 5 bases, the J end lost 4 bases, and 19 bases lay between the germline ends. Germline V lookup: CDR1 SGDLS, CDR2 YYNGEE.

The chain joins TRBV28 to TRBJ2-1, with D tentatively TRBD1 (6 bases). The CDR3 loop spans 15 amino acids. Germline V gene lookup returns CDR1 MDHEN and CDR2 SYDVKM. The germline V and J ends were trimmed by 6 bases and 9 bases, with 21 bases remaining between them. CDR3 sequence (DNA): TGTGCCAGCAGCCTGGGGACATCTAGGGCGGGTGAGCAGTTCTTC. This translates into CASSLGTSRAGEQFF.

This clone was picked up one time. This chain links TRBV25-1 with TRBJ1-1; TRBD1 agrees at 8 bases. Germline CDR1 MGHDK, CDR2 SYGVNS. V shed 6 bases, J shed 5 bases, and the junction held 2 bases outside the gene matches. The CDR3 runs to 12 residues. DNA of the CDR3: TGTGCCAGCAGCAGGGGGCGAACTGAAGCTTTCTTT. Amino acids: CASSRGRTEAFF.

The chain recombines TRBV30 with TRBJ2-5, with D tentatively TRBD1 or TRBD2 (5 bases each). Germline-derived CDR1 and CDR2 are GTSNPN and SVGIG (reference sequence). This CDR3 spans 13 amino acids. V lost 3 bases, J lost 1 base, and 9 bases lay in between. CDR3 sequence (DNA): TGTGCCTGGAGGAGGGACGGCCAAGAGACCCAGTACTTC. It specifies CAWRRDGQETQYF.

The V gene is TRBV29-1, the J gene TRBJ2-2; the D gene could be TRBD1 or TRBD2 (5 bases each). Trimming removed 1 base at V and 5 bases at J, with 11 bases between. Germline assignment: CDR1 SQVTM and CDR2 ANQGSEA. The CDR3 extends over 14 amino acids. The CDR3 here is CSVEGQRGTGELFF. The CDR3 DNA sequence: TGCAGCGTTGAAGGACAGCGAGGGACCGGGGAGCTGTTTTTT.

The chain has TRBV11-3 and TRBJ1-1; TRBD1 aligns across 11 bases. The V segment lost 2 bases and the J segment 4 bases; nucleotides outside the gene matches: 6. CDR3 length: 16 amino acids. Germline V gives CDR1 SGHNT, CDR2 YENEEA. The CDR3 reads CASSLLGTGGFTEAFF. The CDR3 DNA sequence: TGTGCCAGCAGCTTACTAGGGACAGGGGGATTCACTGAAGCTTTCTTT.

The chain employs TRBV9 and TRBJ2-1; D not resolved. Trimming pared 4 bases from V and 7 bases from J, leaving 18 bases between. This CDR3 contains 15 residues. The V gene's germline CDR1 is SGDLS and CDR2 YYNGEE. This chain's CDR3 is CASSPRSGELNEQFF. The CDR3 region has the DNA TGTGCCAGCAGCCCCCGATCAGGAGAGCTGAATGAGCAGTTCTTC.

This clone is a singleton in its sample. The chain couples TRBV11-3 to TRBJ2-7; D uncertain. The V end lost 4 bases, the J end lost 6 bases, and 13 bases lay between the germline ends. CDR1 and CDR2 (germline): SGHNT, YENEEA. The CDR3 loop spans 13 amino acids. The CDR3 bases are TGTGCCAGCAGCTCCCCTCTTTGGGGCGAGCAGTACTTC. Translation: CASSSPLWGEQYF.

V and J are TRBV28 and TRBJ1-4; D is uncertain. The CDR3 spans 14 residues. Trimming took off 1 base at V and 5 bases at J, with 8 bases between the two ends. Germline V lookup: CDR1 MDHEN, CDR2 SYDVKM. The CDR3: CASSLFNENEKLFF. The CDR3, as DNA: TGTGCCAGCAGTTTATTTAATGAGAATGAAAAACTGTTTTTT.

The rearrangement uses TRBV29-1 and TRBJ2-3; D unclear. Trimming took off 6 bases at V and 4 bases at J, with 14 bases between the two ends. The CDR3 totals 13 residues. From germline, CDR1 is SQVTM and CDR2 ANQGSEA. This chain's CDR3 is CSVETDGSDTQYF. The DNA of the CDR3 is TGCAGCGTCGAGACCGACGGATCAGATACGCAGTATTTT.

The V and J genes are TRBV5-4 and TRBJ1-1; D is perhaps TRBD1 (6 bases). Germline CDR1 is SGHNT and CDR2 is YYREEE (reference sequence). This CDR3 has 12 residues. Trimming stripped 4 bases from V and 10 bases from J, with 14 bases between. The CDR3 loop is CASSRTDHPAFF. DNA for the CDR3: TGTGCCAGCAGCCGGACAGACCACCCAGCTTTCTTT. The whole variable domain, remainder taken from reference TRBV5-4 and TRBJ1-1, is ETGVTQSPTHLIKTRGQQVTLRCSSQSGHNTVSWYQQALGQGPQFIFQYYREEENGRGNFPPRFSGLQFPNYSSELNVNALELDDSALYLCASSRTDHPAFFGQGTRLTVV.

The chain combines TRBV29-1 with TRBJ2-3, with TRBD1 identical over 9 bases. The CDR3 contains 16 residues. After removal of 1 base from V and 4 bases from J, the junction contained 9 bases not matched to a gene. Germline V CDR1 and CDR2: SQVTM, ANQGSEA. CDR3 loop: CSVEGPDRGWADTQYF. The DNA for the CDR3 is TGCAGCGTTGAAGGCCCGGACAGGGGATGGGCAGATACGCAGTATTTT.

This CDR3 is CASSVEKGSGGEETQYF. The CDR3 nucleotides read TGTGCCAGCAGCGTCGAGAAGGGGAGCGGGGGAGAAGAGACCCAGTACTTC. The rearrangement uses TRBV9 and TRBJ2-5, with TRBD2 matching over 8 bases. CDR3 length equals 17 residues. The germline CDR1 and CDR2 sequences are SGDLS and YYNGEE. The ends lost 2 bases at V and 3 bases at J; junction bases unmatched: 12.

Only a few counts were recorded for this clone. The V call is TRBV18, the J call TRBJ1-1; unclear D gene. Germline V lookup: CDR1 KGHSH, CDR2 LQKENI. Trimming pared 7 bases from V and 3 bases from J, leaving 18 bases between. The CDR3 is 15 residues long. The CDR3 sequence: CASFGSVRLDTEAFF. The CDR3 region has the DNA TGTGCCAGCTTCGGAAGTGTAAGGCTTGACACTGAAGCTTTCTTT.

V gene TRBV7-9 combines with J gene TRBJ2-3, with no clear D. CDR3 length: 13 amino acids. V gave up 4 bases and J gave up 5 bases, with 10 bases separating them. The V gene's germline CDR1 is SEHNR and CDR2 FQNEAQ (reference sequence). The CDR3 reads CASSYRLGDTQYF. The CDR3 region has the DNA TGTGCCAGCAGCTACAGACTCGGAGATACGCAGTATTTT.

The V call is TRBV2, the J call TRBJ2-3; TRBD1 might be the D (6 bases). In germline, CDR1 is SNHLY, CDR2 FYNNEI. The CDR3 is 14 residues long. The V and J ends lost 4 bases and 0 bases respectively, with 8 bases between them. CDR3 nucleotide sequence: TGTGCCAGCAGTGGACAGGCGAGCACAGATACGCAGTATTTT. This translates into CASSGQASTDTQYF.

This clone was observed a single time. DNA for the CDR3: TGTGCCAGCAGTTACGGGCAGCTCACCGAGCAGTACTTC. Residues: CASSYGQLTEQYF. The genes are TRBV6-5 and TRBJ2-7; the D is unclear. V was cut by 2 bases and J by 6 bases, with 11 bases left in between. The CDR3 loop spans 13 amino acids. Germline-derived CDR1 and CDR2 are MNHEY and SVGAGI.

The chain employs TRBV11-3 and TRBJ2-7; D is unresolved. This CDR3 spans 16 amino acids. Germline CDR1 SGHNT, CDR2 YENEEA. The ends were cut back, 3 bases at V and 5 bases at J, with 20 bases in the middle. CDR3 region: CASSFFRLERIDEQYF. CDR3 sequence (DNA): TGTGCCAGCAGCTTCTTCCGTCTAGAACGGATCGACGAGCAGTACTTC.

The gene calls are TRBV28 and TRBJ1-2; D not certain. The V end was cut by 5 bases, the J end by 8 bases, with 15 bases between. This CDR3 is 13 amino acids long. Germline CDR1 reads MDHEN; CDR2 reads SYDVKM. The CDR3 region is CASSPQTRGGYTF. Written as DNA, the CDR3 is TGTGCCAGCAGTCCCCAGACCCGAGGGGGCTACACCTTC.

The chain uses TRBV25-1 and TRBJ2-1, with 9 bases that match TRBD1. Germline CDR1 and CDR2: MGHDK and SYGVNS. J was trimmed by 3 bases and V by 10 bases; bases with no gene match: 19. This CDR3 has 18 residues. The CDR3 coding sequence is TGTGCCACCTCCAGACAGGGGGTGAACTACTTTAGCTACAATGAGCAGTTCTTC. Its translation is CATSRQGVNYFSYNEQFF.